The source of this TCR beta chain is a study of preoperative IRX-2 immunotherapy in early breast cancer. Treatment noted: preoperative locoregional IRX-2 cytokine immunotherapy. Patients received preoperative, locoregional IRX-2 cytokine immunotherapy in a phase Ib study. TCRdb keeps only in-frame clones here, not all; method: immunoSEQ multiplex PCR. The data show roughly 29,000 clones, 90% seen once. The CDR3 length is 13 residues. V was pared by 8 bases and J by 2 bases, with 10 bases between. Per germline, CDR1 LNHDA and CDR2 SQIVND (reference sequence). The rearrangement uses TRBV19 and TRBJ2-1, with D possibly TRBD1 on 6 matching bases. Sampling was performed from a patient treated with IRX-2 immunotherapy. The receptor was isolated from a human donor with breast cancer. As DNA, the CDR3 is TGTGCCAGTGGGGGACAAACCTACAATGAGCAGTTCTTC. This gives the protein CASGGQTYNEQFF.